This entry is about one T cell receptor beta chain. The data belong to a study of blood T cell repertoires in COVID-19. V was pared by 4 bases and J by 0 bases, with 8 bases of the junction left unmatched. The CDR3 covers 16 residues. The germline gives CDR1 SGHRS, CDR2 YFSETQ. The method was immunoSEQ multiplex PCR; TCRdb's version includes in-frame clones alone and lacks a portion of them. The sample carries tens of thousands of clones, approximately 78% recorded once. This chain uses TRBV5-1 with TRBJ2-3, with 7 positions matching TRBD2. The sequenced sample consisted of peripheral blood. This clonotype was obtained from a woman of 80 years or more with active or convalescent COVID-19. The CDR3 reads CASSIGGGRSTDTQYF. The CDR3 DNA follows: TGCGCCAGCAGCATCGGGGGAGGGAGGAGCACAGATACGCAGTATTTT.